The next 10 T cell receptor beta chains were all read from a single sample in a study of T cell responses to AZD1222 COVID-19 vaccine (dated by TCRdb to the early 2020s). Libraries were built with the immunoSEQ multiplex PCR assay. TCRdb took this table from immuneACCESS and kept in-frame rearrangements with V and J called. Such tables lack part of the clones; where checked against another copy, unresolved V genes explain under half of the gap, and the rest is unexplained. The sample has 85,000 to 100,000 clones on record, about 88% of them singletons. The ten largest clonotypes hold roughly 4% of the sample. Read against the paper, the sample's time point label means: baseline before first vaccination. The sample in question was peripheral blood, obtained on day 0 of AZD1222 vaccination. These receptor sequences come from an adult in good health.

In this sample, this clone turned up once. The chain couples TRBV6-5 to TRBJ1-4; D unclear. Germline V CDR1 and CDR2: MNHEY, SVGAGI. V lost 7 bases, J lost 0 bases, and 12 bases lay in between. The CDR3 consists of 15 residues. The CDR3 reads CASNIGPATNEKLFF. The CDR3 nucleotides are TGTGCCAGCAACATAGGGCCTGCAACTAATGAAAAACTGTTTTTT.

The chain is built from TRBV21-1 and TRBJ1-4; the table's D call TRBD1 went unverified against the DNA. TRBV21-1 is a pseudogene. The CDR3 has 19 residues. DNA for the CDR3: TGTGCCAGCAGCAAAGCTAAGACAGGGAGACCCACAACTAATGAAAAACTGTTTTTT. Its protein product is CASSKAKTGRPTTNEKLFF.

This rearrangement joins TRBV19 to TRBJ2-1, with D tentatively TRBD1 or TRBD2 (6 bases each). This CDR3 region has 15 residues. Germline V gene lookup returns CDR1 LNHDA and CDR2 SQIVND (reference sequence). V lost 6 bases and J lost 6, with 18 bases in between. Here the CDR3 reads CASSKGGGALNEQFF. The CDR3, as DNA: TGTGCCAGTAGCAAGGGGGGTGGAGCACTCAATGAGCAGTTCTTC.

J is TRBJ1-6 and V is TRBV14, with D uncertain. Trimming cost V 6 bases and J 0 bases, with 6 bases left between them. Germline loops: CDR1 SGHDN, CDR2 FVKESK. The CDR3 spans 14 residues. For the CDR3, the DNA is TGTGCCAGCAGTCAGAGCTCCTATAATTCACCCCTCCACTTT. Translation: CASSQSSYNSPLHF. The full variable domain, completed using reference TRBV14 and TRBJ1-6, is EAGVTQFPSHSVIEKGQTVTLRCDPISGHDNLYWYRRVMGKEIKFLLHFVKESKQDESGMPNNRFLAERTGGTYSTLKVQPAELEDSGVYFCASSQSSYNSPLHFGNGTRLTVT.

This sequence joins TRBV20-1 and TRBJ2-1, with TRBD2 matching over 8 bases. Germline loops: CDR1 DFQATT, CDR2 SNEGSKA (reference sequence). J was trimmed by 2 bases and V by 3 bases; bases with no gene match: 6. The CDR3 is 15 residues long. DNA of the CDR3: TGCAGTGCTAGTCTCGCGGGGGGCCCCTACAATGAGCAGTTCTTC. Its translation: CSASLAGGPYNEQFF.

The rearrangement uses TRBV5-1 and TRBJ2-3; D perhaps matches TRBD2 (6 bases). The CDR3 contains 15 residues. The ends were cut back, 7 bases at V and 1 base at J, with 16 bases in the middle. Germline V gene data show CDR1 as SGHRS and CDR2 as YFSETQ. CDR3 in amino acids: CASASNSGGTDTQYF. The CDR3 coding sequence is TGCGCCAGCGCCTCTAACTCGGGGGGCACAGATACGCAGTATTTT.

This chain links TRBV3-1 (or the pseudogene TRBV3-2) with TRBJ2-1; D perhaps matches TRBD2 (6 bases). Trimming removed 5 bases from V and 6 bases from J, with 26 bases in between. There are 18 residues in the CDR3. Germline CDR1 is LGHDT and CDR2 is YNNKEL (reference sequence). CDR3 sequence reads: CASSTIAWGVLLGNEQFF. The DNA for the CDR3 is TGTGCCAGCAGCACCATTGCCTGGGGGGTCCTCTTAGGCAATGAGCAGTTCTTC.

The CDR3 region is CASSVPRASASFQPQHF. For the CDR3, the DNA is TGTGCCAGCAGTGTCCCCCGGGCCTCAGCGTCCTTCCAGCCCCAGCATTTT. This chain uses TRBV28 with TRBJ1-5; no clear D. The V end was cut by 5 bases, the J end by 7 bases, with 24 bases between. The CDR3 spans 17 residues. Per the germline V gene, CDR1 is MDHEN and CDR2 is SYDVKM. Full variable domain (rest looked up from reference TRBV28 and TRBJ1-5): DVKVTQSSRYLVKRTGEKVFLECVQDMDHENMFWYRQDPGLGLRLIYFSYDVKMKEKGDIPEGYSVSREKKERFSLILESASTNQTSMYLCASSVPRASASFQPQHFGDGTRLSIL.

CDR3 in DNA: TGTGCCAGCAGTGATCGATACTCACCCCTCCACTTT. Its translation: CASSDRYSPLHF. The gene calls are TRBV2 and TRBJ1-6; D ambiguous. The CDR3 is made up of 12 amino acids. V lost 3 bases to trimming and J lost 10 bases, with 7 bases between them. Germline CDR1 is SNHLY and CDR2 is FYNNEI.

The gene calls are TRBV11-2 and TRBJ1-1; D gene uncertain. V lost 4 bases and J lost 2, with 14 bases in between. This CDR3 spans 15 amino acids. Germline-derived CDR1 and CDR2 are SGHAT and FQNNGV. The CDR3 loop is CASSSNVRGNTEAFF. In DNA form, the CDR3 reads TGTGCCAGCAGCTCGAACGTACGTGGCAACACTGAAGCTTTCTTT.